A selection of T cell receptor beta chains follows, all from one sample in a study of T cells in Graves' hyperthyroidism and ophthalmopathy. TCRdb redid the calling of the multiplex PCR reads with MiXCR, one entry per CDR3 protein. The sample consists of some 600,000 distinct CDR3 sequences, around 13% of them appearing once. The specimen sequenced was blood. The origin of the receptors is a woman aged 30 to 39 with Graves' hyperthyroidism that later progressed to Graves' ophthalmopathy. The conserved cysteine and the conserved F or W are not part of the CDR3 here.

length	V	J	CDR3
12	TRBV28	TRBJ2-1	ASSLSGAYNEQF
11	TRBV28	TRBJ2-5	ASSLAQETAQY
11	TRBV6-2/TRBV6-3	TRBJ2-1	ASTPGLAGPLF
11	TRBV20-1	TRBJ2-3	SAEREWTDTQY
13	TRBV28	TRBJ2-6	ASSGQGRGANVLT
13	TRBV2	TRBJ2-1	ASSEISGPYNEQF
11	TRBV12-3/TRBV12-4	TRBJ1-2	ASTGRTVYGYT
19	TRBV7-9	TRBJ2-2	ASSLAGAGLAGGPNTGELF
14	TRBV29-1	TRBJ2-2	SVERFLSLKIGELF
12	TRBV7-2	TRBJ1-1	ASSPGTGLSEAF
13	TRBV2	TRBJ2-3	ASTPLGGRTDTQY
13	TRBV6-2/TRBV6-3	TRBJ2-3	ASSPRSSFTDTQY
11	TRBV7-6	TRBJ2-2	ASTPVGAGELF
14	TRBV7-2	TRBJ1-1	ASSLGHRGRWTEAF
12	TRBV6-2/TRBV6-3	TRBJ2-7	ASSYSGNSYEQY
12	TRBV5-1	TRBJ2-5	ASSGGQRSETQY
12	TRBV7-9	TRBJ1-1	ASSKSGQLTEAF
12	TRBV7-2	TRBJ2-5	ASSPVQGGETQY
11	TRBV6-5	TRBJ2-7	ASSYDRTYEQY
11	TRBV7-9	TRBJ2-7	ASVEPRYYEQY
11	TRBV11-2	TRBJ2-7	ASSTATLYEQY
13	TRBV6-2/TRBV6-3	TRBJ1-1	ASRQTGFMNTEAF
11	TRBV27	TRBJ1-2	ASGSDTEHGYT
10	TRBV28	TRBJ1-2	ASGKMPQGYT
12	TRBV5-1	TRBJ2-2	ASSLLGNTGELF
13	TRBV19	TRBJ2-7	ASSISATYSYEQY
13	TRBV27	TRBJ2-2	ASSLSLGGTGELF
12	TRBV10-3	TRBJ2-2	AIRPPGYTGELF
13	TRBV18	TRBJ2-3	ASSPLAGGADTQY
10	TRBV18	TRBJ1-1	ASSGGLGEAF
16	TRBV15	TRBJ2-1	ATSRFPPSGEGYNEQF
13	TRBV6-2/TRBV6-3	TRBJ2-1	ASSKLAGATNEQF
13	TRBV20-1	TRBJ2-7	SARPQGLASYEQY
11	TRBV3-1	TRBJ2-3	ASSQRDPITQY
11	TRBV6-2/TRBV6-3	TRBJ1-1	ASSSPTGTEAF
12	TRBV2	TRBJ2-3	ASSFPTNTDTQY
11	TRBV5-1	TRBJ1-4	ASSLGADEKLF
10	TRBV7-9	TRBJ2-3	ATGALSDTQY